This T cell receptor (beta chain) was sequenced in a study of T cells in pancreatic ductal adenocarcinoma. No neoadjuvant therapy was given to the selected pancreatic ductal adenocarcinoma patients before their surgery. Profiled with immunoSEQ multiplex PCR; TCRdb holds only in-frame clones, not every one. The sample includes about 5,200 clones, around nine tenths seen only once; the top ten take 4.5% to 6.5%. As for this clone: Its matching antigen is unknown. A read error may produce the germline difference seen at one junction end.

Points from the study as a whole: The resected pancreatic cancer cohort was biased toward the minority with early-stage disease. Mean clonality was approximately 0.11 in tumors and roughly 0.07 in blood, not significantly different. Enrichment of CD45RO+ effector over naive T cells in tumors may bias clonality. Compared with tumor, blood showed more total productive templates and around 8.4-fold more clonotypes.

This clonotype was obtained from a human donor with pancreatic ductal adenocarcinoma. The material sequenced was pancreatic tumor tissue.

CDR3 residues: CANSLVEHPKGELFF. The CDR3 nucleotides read TGTGCCAACAGCTTAGTAGAACACCCGAAGGGGGAGCTGTTTTTT. V is TRBV7-2 and J is TRBJ2-2; unclear D gene. There are 15 residues in the CDR3. Germline lookup yields CDR1 SGHTA and CDR2 FQGNSA.